This T cell receptor beta chain stems from a study of T cells in localized non-small cell lung cancer. Looked up from germline, CDR1 is ENHRY and CDR2 is SYGVKD. V was pared by 3 bases and J by 5 bases, with 10 bases of the junction left unmatched. This CDR3 region has 16 residues. This clone was seen just once. Measured with immunoSEQ multiplex PCR; TCRdb has only the in-frame clones, and not every one. Among roughly 16,000 clones, about 85% were seen once, and the ten largest hold roughly 21%. V and J are TRBV10-3 and TRBJ2-1; 7 bases are a match to TRBD2. The receptor comes from a male donor aged 60 or older with stage I lung adenocarcinoma. The sequencing used peripheral blood, collected before any cancer treatment. CDR3 region: CAISDGRQAKNNEQFF. The CDR3 DNA follows: TGTGCCATCAGTGACGGGAGGCAGGCTAAGAACAATGAGCAGTTCTTC.